Below, one T cell receptor (beta chain) is given with its context. The antigen is undetermined. This entry is derived from a study of regulatory T cells. Germline values: CDR1 SGHRS, CDR2 YFSETQ. CDR3 length: 13 amino acids. Between the trimmed V and J ends, which lost 7 bases and 6 bases, there was a span of 16 bases. Regulatory (CD25-high CD127-low) and conventional (CD25-low CD127-high) CD4+ T cells were sorted separately. The primer mix had 52 TRBV and 13 TRBJ primers. Assay used: immunoSEQ multiplex PCR; TCRdb lists only in-frame clones, some missing. This sample has about 29,000 clones, with 85% to 95% found just once. Study-level points and caveats: Hydrophobic residues at CDR3 positions 6 and 7 were enriched in conventional CD4+ T cells of CD3G-deficient patients.

The chain employs TRBV5-1 and TRBJ1-2; D is unclear. This receptor was obtained from a young adult with CD3G deficiency. The specimen sequenced was conventional CD4+ T cells sorted from blood. CDR3 nucleotides: TGCGCCAGCTCCCCGCGGCCCGGAGATGGCTACACCTTC. Translating it yields CASSPRPGDGYTF.